The 5 T cell receptor beta chains below were found in one sample sequenced in a study of cytomegalovirus exposure and HLA in healthy donors. This PCR relied on a set of 60 Vbeta primers and 13 Jbeta primers. TCRdb keeps only in-frame clones here, not all; method: immunoSEQ multiplex PCR. The table has 150,000 to 200,000 clones, approximately 80% seen once. Sequences were obtained from PBMCs. The receptor source for this set is a man aged 25 to 40 in good health and CMV-seropositive.

This chain links TRBV7-8 with TRBJ2-1; the match to TRBD2 covers 10 bases. Germline V gene data show CDR1 as SGHVS and CDR2 as FQNEAQ. The V and J ends lost 5 bases and 4 bases, in that order; junction bases with no gene match: 14. The CDR3 loop spans 18 amino acids. CDR3 sequence: CASSHYSDGTSVYNEQFF. CDR3 bases: TGTGCCAGCAGCCACTACTCCGACGGGACTAGCGTATACAATGAGCAGTTCTTC.

The chain couples TRBV7-2 to TRBJ2-3; D is uncertain. The CDR3 extends over 16 amino acids. CDR1 is SGHTA and CDR2 is FQGNSA in the germline V gene. V dropped 1 base and J dropped 0 bases, with 11 bases sitting between them. The CDR3 reads CASSLVGTDSTDTQYF. The CDR3 bases are TGTGCCAGCAGCTTAGTTGGTACAGATAGCACAGATACGCAGTATTTT. Drawing the rest from reference TRBV7-2 and TRBJ2-3, the complete variable domain is GAGVSQSPSNKVTEKGKDVELRCDPISGHTALYWYRQSLGQGLEFLIYFQGNSAPDKSGLPSDRFSAERTGGSVSTLTIQRTQQEDSAVYLCASSLVGTDSTDTQYFGPGTRLTVL.

This clone was picked up a small number of times. The chain joins TRBV7-6 to TRBJ2-7; 7 bases are shared with TRBD2. The CDR3 runs 15 residues. J lost 2 bases, V lost 5 bases, and 9 bases had no gene match. CDR1 is SGHVS and CDR2 is FNYEAQ in the germline V gene. In DNA form, the CDR3 reads TGTGCCAGCAGCGGCGGGGGTAAAGCAACCTACGAGCAGTACTTC. Its protein product is CASSGGGKATYEQYF.

With regard to this clone: One end of the junction varies from germline; a read error may be responsible. The chain has TRBV7-9 and TRBJ1-1, with D hard to call. The CDR3 is 13 residues long. Germline-derived CDR1 and CDR2 are SEHNR and FQNEAQ (reference sequence). CDR3 DNA sequence: TGTTCCAGCAGCTTAGCCGTGAACACTGAAGCTTTCTTT. Protein product: CSSSLAVNTEAFF. Full variable domain (remainder filled in from reference TRBV7-9 and TRBJ1-1): DTGVSQNPRHKITKRGQNVTFRCDPISEHNRLYWYRQTLGQGPEFLTYFQNEAQLEKSRLLSDRFSAERPKGSFSTLEIQRTEQGDSAMYLCSSSLAVNTEAFFGQGTRLTVV.

V is TRBV14 and J is TRBJ2-5; TRBD2 matches 8 bases. The CDR3 covers 17 residues. The germline V gene encodes CDR1 SGHDN and CDR2 FVKESK. V was clipped by 0 bases and J by 5 bases; unmatched bases: 11. The DNA of the CDR3 is TGTGCCAGCAGCCAAGAAAACAACGGGAGGGCCCCGGAGACCCAGTACTTC. It specifies CASSQENNGRAPETQYF.